The 16 T cell receptor beta chains below come from one sample, sequenced in a study of identical twins. From the 5' RACE reads, TCRdb called clonotypes with MiXCR, one entry per CDR3 protein. The sample has around 370,000 distinct CDR3 sequences; 7% to 9.5% are singletons. The sample consisted of naive T cells sorted from blood. The receptors come from a woman aged 45-65 years in good health.

The chain combines TRBV25-1 with TRBJ2-1; 9 bases are a match to TRBD2. This CDR3 is 14 amino acids long. Germline CDR1 is MGHDK and CDR2 is SYGVNS. J lost 3 bases, V lost 6 bases, and 3 bases had no gene match. The CDR3 bases are TGTGCCAGCAGACTGACTAGCGGCTACAATGAGCAGTTCTTC. It specifies CASRLTSGYNEQFF.

This clonotype has a count of ten or more. The chain links TRBV5-1 to TRBJ2-1; 16 nucleotides agree with TRBD2. Germline CDR1 SGHRS, CDR2 YFSETQ. The CDR3 is made up of 23 amino acids. The junction had 18 bases not matched to a gene; V was cut back by 0 bases and J by 3 bases. CDR3 amino acids: CASSLGTLAIGTSGRAGYNEQFF. The CDR3 DNA reads TGCGCCAGCAGCTTGGGAACCCTGGCGATCGGGACTAGCGGGAGGGCCGGCTACAATGAGCAGTTCTTC. Full variable domain (rest looked up from reference TRBV5-1 and TRBJ2-1): KAGVTQTPRYLIKTRGQQVTLSCSPISGHRSVSWYQQTPGQGLQFLFEYFSETQRNKGNFPGRFSGRQFSNSRSEMNVSTLELGDSALYLCASSLGTLAIGTSGRAGYNEQFFGPGTRLTVL.

This chain joins TRBV19 and TRBJ2-1, with 9 bases lining up with TRBD2. This CDR3 contains 14 residues. The V and J ends lost 8 bases and 12 bases, in that order; junction bases with no gene match: 14. The germline V gene has CDR1 LNHDA and CDR2 SQIVND (reference sequence). The CDR3 region has the DNA TGTGCCAGTTCTAGGCGGGAGGGTGTTACATCGCAGTTCTTC. Its translation is CASSRREGVTSQFF. Full variable domain (rest looked up from reference TRBV19 and TRBJ2-1): DGGITQSPKYLFRKEGQNVTLSCEQNLNHDAMYWYRQDPGQGLRLIYYSQIVNDFQKGDIAEGYSVSREKKESFPLTVTSAQKNPTAFYLCASSRREGVTSQFFGPGTRLTVL.

This clonotype was seen a few times. The V call is TRBV4-1, the J call TRBJ2-1; a weak D match, TRBD1 (6 bases). The germline gives CDR1 MGHRA, CDR2 YSYEKL. V lost 0 bases to trimming and J lost 1 base, with 13 bases between them. This CDR3 region has 17 residues. This chain's CDR3 is CASSQDGGTGSYNEQFF. The CDR3 DNA sequence: TGCGCCAGCAGCCAAGATGGGGGCACGGGATCCTACAATGAGCAGTTCTTC.

This clonotype was seen at least ten times. This chain joins TRBV11-2 and TRBJ2-7; D possibly corresponds to TRBD2 (5 bases). The germline gives CDR1 SGHAT, CDR2 FQNNGV. This CDR3 region has 13 residues. Trimming stripped 0 bases from V and 7 bases from J, with 10 bases between. In DNA form, the CDR3 reads TGTGCCAGCAGCTTAGATCTGACGGGGGAGCAGTACGTC. It is translated as CASSLDLTGEQYV.

Details on this clonotype: At one end, the junction sequence differs from germline, possibly due to a read error. The chain is built from TRBV5-1 and TRBJ1-1; D is undetermined. The germline gives CDR1 SGHRS, CDR2 YFSETQ. CDR3 length: 14 residues. As DNA, the CDR3 is TGCGCCAGCAGCTTGGCCTCGGCTGACACTGACGCTTTCTTT. It is translated as CASSLASADTDAFF.

The rearrangement joins TRBV6-2 or TRBV6-3 to TRBJ2-2; 9 nucleotides match TRBD1. The CDR3 is 16 residues long. Germline V gene sequence: CDR1 MNHEY, CDR2 SVGEGT. V was clipped by 7 bases and J by 1 base; unmatched bases: 7. The CDR3 DNA reads as TGTGCCAGCATTACTAGGGACAGGGTGAACACCGGGGAGCTGTTTTTT. Translating gives CASITRDRVNTGELFF.

The rearrangement joins TRBV5-8 to TRBJ2-1; 11 positions agree with TRBD2. V gave up 0 bases and J gave up 6 bases; unmatched junction bases: 8. The CDR3 contains 17 residues. Germline V gives CDR1 SGHTS, CDR2 YDEGEE. The CDR3 DNA sequence: TGTGCCAGCAGCTTGGGCTCCCTAGCGGGAGGAGGCAATGAGCAGTTCTTC. Amino acids: CASSLGSLAGGGNEQFF.

The chain links TRBV24-1 to TRBJ1-1, with TRBD1 matching over 10 bases. Germline CDR1 and CDR2: KGHDR and SFDVKD. The CDR3 loop spans 14 amino acids. V trimming: 9 bases; J trimming: 1 base; junction bases outside the gene matches: 4. The CDR3 DNA follows: TGTGCCACCCGGGACAGGGGACGGAACACTGAAGCTTTCTTT. This sequence encodes CATRDRGRNTEAFF.

This clonotype was detected a few times. V and J are TRBV19 and TRBJ2-5; tentatively, D is TRBD2 (6 bases). Between the trimmed V and J ends, which lost 6 bases and 4 bases, there was a span of 12 bases. Germline V gives CDR1 LNHDA, CDR2 SQIVND (reference sequence). The CDR3 has 13 amino acids. The CDR3 coding sequence is TGTGCCAGTAGCACGACTAGGCGAGAGACCCAGTACTTC. Its protein product is CASSTTRRETQYF.

This clonotype was found many times. In nucleotides, the CDR3 is TGTGCCAGCAGTTCCGACGACGGGACAGGGACCCAGTACTTC. Encoded protein: CASSSDDGTGTQYF. The J gene is TRBJ2-5, the V gene TRBV6-5; TRBD1 aligns across 8 bases. CDR3 length equals 14 residues. Germline lookup yields CDR1 MNHEY and CDR2 SVGAGI. V shed 4 bases, J shed 7 bases, and the junction held 8 bases outside the gene matches.

This clonotype was detected a few times. The chain carries TRBV7-8 and TRBJ2-7; 9 bases map to TRBD2. The germline CDR1 and CDR2 sequences are SGHVS and FQNEAQ. The length of the CDR3 is 15 residues. V lost 0 bases, J lost 4 bases, and 4 bases stayed unmatched. The chain's CDR3 is CASSLAGTSPYEQYV. The CDR3 DNA reads TGTGCCAGCAGCTTAGCCGGGACTAGCCCGTACGAGCAGTACGTC.

This chain connects TRBV6-5 to TRBJ2-3; TRBD2 agrees at 10 bases. The V segment lost 0 bases and the J segment 15 bases; nucleotides outside the gene matches: 6. CDR1 and CDR2 (germline): MNHEY, SVGAGI. The CDR3 totals 13 residues. The CDR3 DNA sequence: TGTGCCAGCAGTTACTCGCGGGCTAGCGGGAGATATTTT. The encoded protein is CASSYSRASGRYF.

This clonotype was seen ten or more times. V is TRBV9 and J is TRBJ2-1; 10 bases align to TRBD2. This CDR3 is built from 17 residues. Trimming removed 0 bases from V and 9 bases from J; junction bases left unmatched: 12. Germline CDR1 reads SGDLS; CDR2 reads YYNGEE. The CDR3 here is CASSVGLAASGSTEQFF. The CDR3 bases are TGTGCCAGCAGCGTAGGCTTAGCGGCTAGCGGGAGTACTGAGCAGTTCTTC.

This clonotype was observed a few times. The CDR3: CATSREPPGGETQYF. CDR3 sequence (DNA): TGTGCCACCAGCAGAGAACCCCCGGGTGGGGAGACCCAGTACTTC. The V call is TRBV15, the J call TRBJ2-5; D not resolved. V gave up 0 bases and J gave up 5 bases, with 13 bases separating them. Germline V CDR1 and CDR2: LNHNV, YYDKDF (reference sequence). The CDR3 is made up of 15 amino acids.

This clonotype has at least ten counts. The junction does not match germline at one end; this may be a read error. The CDR3 loop reads CASSFPDRGLEF. Written as DNA, the CDR3 is TGCGCCAGCAGCTTTCCGGACAGGGGACTTGAATTC. V is TRBV5-1 and J is TRBJ2-1, with TRBD1 identical over 9 bases. Germline CDR1 SGHRS, CDR2 YFSETQ. The CDR3 is 12 residues long.